A selection of T cell receptor beta chains follows, all from one sample in a study of blood T cell repertoires in COVID-19. The method was immunoSEQ multiplex PCR; TCRdb's version includes in-frame clones alone and lacks a portion of them. The sample carries tens of thousands of clones, 86% recorded once. Sequenced input: peripheral blood. The receptors come from a man between 65 and 80 years old with active or convalescent COVID-19. Each CDR3 is given without its conserved first and last residue. Each record gives: V gene, D gene, clone size, CDR3 protein. The D gene is left open where the match is weak. Only part of the rows carry a size: once, few, many, or a class if the clone is expanded.

V gene: TRBV5-1; D gene: NA; clone size: NA; CDR3 protein: ASSPRAVNTEAF
V gene: TRBV3-1/TRBV3-2; D gene: TRBD1; clone size: NA; CDR3 protein: ASSQGQKNIQY
V gene: TRBV5-1; D gene: NA; clone size: NA; CDR3 protein: ASSLAGVRTEAF
V gene: TRBV12-3/TRBV12-4; D gene: NA; clone size: NA; CDR3 protein: ASSLGPTDTQY
V gene: TRBV4-3; D gene: NA; clone size: NA; CDR3 protein: ASSLRVAEAADTQY
V gene: TRBV28; D gene: TRBD1; clone size: NA; CDR3 protein: ASSPAGTGYTDTQY
V gene: TRBV5-4; D gene: TRBD1; clone size: once; CDR3 protein: ASRRDRGDEKLF
V gene: TRBV30; D gene: NA; clone size: NA; CDR3 protein: AWSIQGMGSYGYT
V gene: TRBV6-6; D gene: NA; clone size: NA; CDR3 protein: ASSPGFSRLQGNEQF
V gene: TRBV6-6; D gene: NA; clone size: NA; CDR3 protein: ASGRAGGNQPQH
V gene: TRBV18; D gene: NA; clone size: NA; CDR3 protein: ASSLLQGNTGELF
V gene: TRBV27; D gene: TRBD2; clone size: NA; CDR3 protein: ASSLRPPSGRGYNEQF
V gene: TRBV28; D gene: NA; clone size: NA; CDR3 protein: ASILQGWGNQPQH